Following are 9 T cell receptor beta chains from one sample sequenced in a study of CD8+ T cells in alopecia areata. Treatment reported: oral pan-JAK inhibitor, 5-10 mg twice daily. Extraction and reverse transcription of RNA yielded cDNA as the sequencing template. Sequencing was performed with immunoSEQ multiplex PCR; in TCRdb, only in-frame clones are kept and a portion is missing. In the table there are around 190,000 clones, roughly three fifths of which are singletons. The starting material was CD4+ T cells sorted from blood, obtained at week 49, from a patient treated with tofacitinib. Every receptor here comes from a human donor with alopecia areata.

J is TRBJ1-1 and V is TRBV15, with 8 bases fitting TRBD1. Per germline, CDR1 LNHNV and CDR2 YYDKDF (reference sequence). The V segment lost 0 bases and the J segment 3 bases; nucleotides outside the gene matches: 3. The CDR3 covers 15 residues. In DNA, the CDR3 is TGTGCCACCAGCAGAGATCAGGGGGCGGACACTGAAGCTTTCTTT. Encoded protein: CATSRDQGADTEAFF.

The table lists this clone with a few counts. DNA for the CDR3: TGTGCCAGCAGCTTAGGGGGGCCGGAACAGCCCCAGCATTTT. This codes for CASSLGGPEQPQHF. V usage is TRBV7-2 and J usage is TRBJ1-5, with D possibly TRBD1 on 6 matching bases. This CDR3 contains 14 residues. Trimming left V 1 base short and J 7 bases short, with 11 bases between. CDR1 is SGHTA, CDR2 FQGNSA, per germline.

The chain carries TRBV30 and TRBJ2-7, with D unresolved. Germline V lookup: CDR1 GTSNPN, CDR2 SVGIG (reference sequence). This CDR3 contains 12 residues. The V end lost 3 bases, the J end lost 5 bases, and 11 bases lay between the germline ends. This CDR3 is CAWRIGTNEQYF. In nucleotides, the CDR3 is TGTGCCTGGAGAATCGGAACAAACGAGCAGTACTTC.

The chain employs TRBV15 and TRBJ1-1; D not certain. CDR3 length: 12 residues. The germline CDR1 and CDR2 sequences are LNHNV and YYDKDF (reference sequence). V lost 6 bases to trimming and J lost 6 bases, with 11 bases between them. In DNA form, the CDR3 reads TGTGCCACCAGGGGTCGTTCCGCTGAAGCTTTCTTT. Its translation: CATRGRSAEAFF.

Only one count was recorded for this clone. The chain has TRBV29-1 and TRBJ2-1; D may be TRBD2 (6 bases). V was cut by 7 bases and J by 2 bases, with 9 bases left in between. From germline, CDR1 is SQVTM and CDR2 ANQGSEA. CDR3 length: 12 residues. The CDR3 region is CSAGGTYNEQFF. Written as DNA, the CDR3 is TGCAGCGCCGGGGGAACCTACAATGAGCAGTTCTTC.

The gene calls are TRBV10-3 and TRBJ2-3, with 9 positions matching TRBD2. The CDR3 contains 15 residues. Germline trimming cut 5 bases from V and 2 bases from J; bases unmatched to any gene: 5. Per germline, CDR1 ENHRY and CDR2 SYGVKD. CDR3 DNA sequence: TGTGCCATCAGTATGGAGCGGGGGGTCACAGATACGCAGTATTTT. Translating gives CAISMERGVTDTQYF.

This clone was recorded a few times. The chain uses TRBV11-3 and TRBJ2-4; D not certain. The CDR3 has 13 amino acids. Looked up from germline, CDR1 is SGHNT and CDR2 is YENEEA. V was cut by 4 bases and J by 8 bases, with 12 bases left in between. The CDR3 DNA reads as TGTGCCAGCAGCTCCGGGTATCCAGACATTCAGTACTTC. Protein product: CASSSGYPDIQYF. Full variable domain (missing parts from reference TRBV11-3 and TRBJ2-4): EAGVVQSPRYKIIEKKQPVAFWCNPISGHNTLYWYLQNLGQGPELLIRYENEEAVDDSQLPKDRFSAERLKGVDSTLKIQPAELGDSAVYLCASSSGYPDIQYFGAGTRLSVL.

J is TRBJ2-3 and V is TRBV2; possibly TRBD2 for D (5 bases). CDR1 is SNHLY, CDR2 FYNNEI, per germline. Trimming took off 6 bases at V and 3 bases at J, with 10 bases between the two ends. This CDR3 has 13 amino acids. CDR3 region: CASSWTGTDTQYF. CDR3 in DNA: TGTGCCAGCAGCTGGACGGGGACAGATACGCAGTATTTT.

The table lists this clone with a count of one. The genes are TRBV29-1 and TRBJ1-3; 7 bases match TRBD1. CDR3 length: 13 residues. The germline V gene has CDR1 SQVTM and CDR2 ANQGSEA. V shed 8 bases, J shed 0 bases, and the junction held 4 bases outside the gene matches. The chain's CDR3 is CSIGQASGNTIYF. CDR3 sequence (DNA): TGCAGCATCGGACAGGCCTCTGGAAACACCATATATTTT.